Each of the 4 T cell receptor beta chains below was sequenced from the same sample in a study of T cell repertoires in cytomegalovirus infection. TCRdb called the reads again in MiXCR, with one record for every CDR3 protein. The data contain hundreds of thousands of distinct CDR3 sequences, approximately 25% of them seen just once; the ten biggest clones take up under 8.5%. Sequencing used CD8+ T cells from PBMCs. The receptors here all came from a human donor in good health (CMV status not recorded). Some clones in this sample may be carry-over from other donors' samples.

This clonotype was seen many times. The genes are TRBV7-3 and TRBJ2-4, with D perhaps matching TRBD1 (6 bases). The CDR3 is 15 amino acids. Germline V gene lookup returns CDR1 SGHTA and CDR2 FQGTGA. V lost 5 bases, J lost 1 base, and 12 bases lay in between. The CDR3 is CASSLSGEAKNIQYF. The CDR3 DNA follows: TGTGCCAGCAGCCTCTCAGGGGAGGCCAAAAACATTCAGTACTTC. Variable domain in full (rest from reference TRBV7-3 and TRBJ2-4): GAGVSQTPSNKVTEKGKYVELRCDPISGHTALYWYRQSLGQGPEFLIYFQGTGAADDSGLPNDRFFAVRPEGSVSTLKIQRTERGDSAVYLCASSLSGEAKNIQYFGAGTRLSVL.

The rearrangement joins TRBV20-1 to TRBJ1-2; perhaps TRBD1 as D (6 bases). The V and J ends lost 2 bases and 2 bases respectively, with 9 bases between them. Germline V lookup: CDR1 DFQATT, CDR2 SNEGSKA (reference sequence). This CDR3 spans 13 amino acids. The CDR3 bases are TGCAGTGCTAGACCTGACAGGAACTATGGCTACACCTTC. Its protein product is CSARPDRNYGYTF.

The chain employs TRBV3-1 and TRBJ1-1; TRBD1 might be the D (5 bases). The CDR3 is made up of 15 amino acids. Germline V gives CDR1 LGHDT, CDR2 YNNKEL (reference sequence). V dropped 1 base and J dropped 4 bases, with 13 bases sitting between them. The CDR3 protein is CASSQASGFGTEAFF. CDR3 sequence (DNA): TGTGCCAGCAGCCAAGCTTCAGGGTTTGGCACTGAAGCTTTCTTT.

The genes are TRBV5-6 and TRBJ2-7; D not resolved. The germline CDR1 and CDR2 sequences are SGHDT and YYEEEE. V lost 4 bases to trimming and J lost 3 bases, with 23 bases between them. The CDR3 length is 17 residues. In nucleotides, the CDR3 is TGTGCCAGCAGCCTCCCAGTTAACCTACCCGGGTACTACGAGCAGTACTTC. Encoded protein: CASSLPVNLPGYYEQYF. Full variable domain (missing parts from reference TRBV5-6 and TRBJ2-7): DAGVTQSPTHLIKTRGQQVTLRCSPKSGHDTVSWYQQALGQGPQFIFQYYEEEERQRGNFPDRFSGHQFPNYSSELNVNALLLGDSALYLCASSLPVNLPGYYEQYFGPGTRLTVT.